The rows below give T cell receptor beta chains drawn from one sample of a study of T-cell memory formation after mild COVID-19. In TCRdb, the 5' RACE reads were re-called with MiXCR into one record per CDR3 protein. Of approximately 190,000 distinct CDR3 sequences listed, about 16% are singletons. The source material was PBMCs or a T cell subset sorted from them (not recorded which). Receptors were obtained from an adult woman who had mild COVID-19 (a few samples of this study predate the infection). Cell type and time point are not known. Each CDR3 is given without its conserved first and last residue. A D gene is named only where the DNA matches it firmly. Part of the rows lack a size; the others show once, few, many or a class for expanded clones.

cdr3_aa clone_size d_call v_call
ASSLAQGKGSPLH . . TRBV7-8
TLEGTGKGKLF few TRBD1 TRBV20-1
ASSAGQHRGSLRETQY . TRBD1 TRBV25-1
ASSLIGPGELF few . TRBV12-3/TRBV12-4
ASSFTGLYEQY . . TRBV5-1
ASSEGTGREQY few TRBD1 TRBV2
ASSLRASGSKMEQY . TRBD2 TRBV12-3/TRBV12-4
ASSLGFGDRPEYGYT . . TRBV5-6
ASGTGTNYGYT few TRBD1 TRBV6-1
ASSSGPYTSLKY . . TRBV7-6
ASSPGTGFTEAF . TRBD1 TRBV18
ASSFRTRPNTEAF few . TRBV12-3/TRBV12-4
ASSPKTGGRGTDTQY few TRBD1 TRBV6-1
AWSTGSSYEQY few . TRBV30
SARDTTFTYEQY few . TRBV20-1
AWNAAGDQPQH . . TRBV30
SEGRAYGYT many . TRBV29-1
ASSLIVNVGNEQF . . TRBV7-2
ASSPHRQGVTDTQY few TRBD1 TRBV5-8
ATSRDRERTGQY few TRBD1 TRBV15
ASSSWGLNTEAF few . TRBV7-9
ASSQLETQY . . TRBV3-1
ASSLGTSRDTQY . TRBD2 TRBV7-8
ASSLASGTQETQY many TRBD2 TRBV5-1
ASSTGQNTDTQY . . TRBV5-1
SATSSGNTIY . . TRBV20-1
AWSQGHGETQY . . TRBV30